These T cell receptor beta chains were read from a single sample in a study of blood T cells in healthy people across ages. TCRdb analysed the 5' RACE reads with MiXCR anew, one entry per CDR3 protein. Counted here are 850,000 to 950,000 distinct CDR3 sequences, under 30% occurring once; the ten biggest clones make up roughly a sixth. The material sequenced was blood. The receptors shown here come from a woman aged 80 or older in good health. Each CDR3 is given with its conserved first and last residue. A D gene is named only where the DNA matches it firmly. Expanded clones get a size class; other rows say once, few or many, or leave the size out.

abundance	j_gene	d_gene	v_gene	CDR3aa	CDR3nt
-	TRBJ1-6	TRBD1	TRBV30	CAWSVTGVRGPLHF	TGTGCCTGGAGTGTAACAGGGGTGAGGGGTCCCCTCCACTTT
many	TRBJ2-1	TRBD2	TRBV11-2	CASSLVAGDYNEQFF	TGTGCCAGCAGCTTAGTGGCGGGGGATTACAATGAGCAGTTCTTC
few	TRBJ2-1	TRBD1	TRBV19	CASKGQGVSYNEQFF	TGTGCCAGTAAAGGACAGGGGGTTTCCTACAATGAGCAGTTCTTC
many	TRBJ2-6	-	TRBV27	CAIQLTPGANVLTF	TGTGCCATCCAGCTCACCCCCGGGGCCAACGTCCTGACTTTC
many	TRBJ2-3	TRBD2	TRBV7-2	CASGRAGGRTDTQYF	TGTGCCAGCGGTAGGGCGGGGGGGCGGACAGATACGCAGTATTTT
few	TRBJ1-2	-	TRBV6-4	CASSPDSYYGYTF	TGTGCCAGCAGTCCCGACAGCTACTATGGCTACACCTTC
-	TRBJ1-6	TRBD1	TRBV20-1	CSAGTGLNSPLHF	TGCAGTGCTGGGACAGGGCTTAATTCACCCCTCCACTTT
many	TRBJ2-1	-	TRBV4-3	CASSQTDYSSYNEQFF	TGCGCCAGCAGCCAGACCGACTACTCCTCCTACAATGAGCAGTTCTTC
-	TRBJ2-7	TRBD2	TRBV20-1	CSASPGGPYEQYF	TGCAGTGCTAGCCCGGGAGGCCCCTACGAGCAGTACTTC
many	TRBJ2-1	TRBD2	TRBV5-1	CASSIRTSGDEQFF	TGCGCCAGCAGCATTCGGACTAGTGGGGATGAGCAGTTCTTC
many	TRBJ2-4	-	TRBV12-3/TRBV12-4	CASSLAVTKNIQYF	TGTGCCAGCAGTTTAGCAGTGACCAAAAACATTCAGTACTTC
few	TRBJ2-2	TRBD2	TRBV3-1	CASSRPLAGVNTGELFF	TGTGCCAGCAGCCGGCCACTAGCGGGGGTGAACACCGGGGAGCTGTTTTTT
-	TRBJ1-6	TRBD1	TRBV6-2/TRBV6-3	CASSPLRDRGRNSPLHF	TGTGCCAGCAGTCCCCTCCGGGACAGGGGACGGAATTCACCCCTCCACTTT
-	TRBJ2-3	TRBD1	TRBV20-1	CSALVGDRATDTQYF	TGCAGTGCCTTAGTCGGGGACAGGGCCACAGATACGCAGTATTTT
-	TRBJ1-4	-	TRBV4-3	CASSLTARATNEKLFF	TGCGCCAGCAGCCTAACCGCCAGGGCCACTAATGAAAAACTGTTTTTT
many	TRBJ1-4	-	TRBV7-2	CASSFNGGTTNEKLFF	TGTGCCAGCAGCTTCAACGGCGGTACGACTAATGAAAAACTGTTTTTT
few	TRBJ1-4	-	TRBV5-1	CASSLFRGGTNEKLFF	TGCGCCAGCAGCTTGTTCAGGGGTGGCACTAATGAAAAACTGTTTTTT
many	TRBJ2-1	-	TRBV11-2	CASSLGGGLLFF	TGTGCCAGCAGCTTAGGTGGGGGGCTTCTGTTCTTC
few	TRBJ2-3	TRBD2	TRBV6-2/TRBV6-3	CASSLLSGGPGTDTQYF	TGTGCCAGCAGCCTACTTAGCGGGGGGCCGGGCACAGATACGCAGTATTTT
few	TRBJ1-2	TRBD1	TRBV30	CAWSTGNYGYTF	TGTGCCTGGTCGACAGGGAACTATGGCTACACCTTC
few	TRBJ1-6	-	TRBV6-5	CASSYSKRVSPLHF	TGTGCCAGCAGTTACTCGAAAAGAGTTTCACCCCTCCACTTT
-	TRBJ1-5	-	TRBV10-3	CAISEGETYNQPQHF	TGTGCCATCAGTGAAGGTGAGACATACAATCAGCCCCAGCATTTT
-	TRBJ2-3	-	TRBV7-2	CASSRQRTDTQYF	TGTGCCAGCAGCCGACAGCGCACAGATACGCAGTATTTT
few	TRBJ1-3	TRBD1	TRBV6-1	CASSQNHPGGTGTVSGNTIYF	TGTGCCAGCAGCCAAAATCACCCCGGAGGCACCGGGACAGTCTCTGGAAACACCATATATTTT
once	TRBJ2-7	-	TRBV12-3/TRBV12-4	CASSLAWYEQYF	TGTGCCAGCAGTTTAGCGTGGTACGAGCAGTACTTC
-	TRBJ2-5	-	TRBV20-1	CSARVERGIQETQYF	TGCAGTGCTAGAGTAGAACGGGGAATCCAAGAGACCCAGTACTTC
-	TRBJ2-1	-	TRBV6-1	CASGSWGLSYNEQFF	TGTGCCAGCGGCAGTTGGGGGCTCTCCTACAATGAGCAGTTCTTC
many	TRBJ2-7	-	TRBV3-1	CASSKARTYEQYF	TGTGCCAGCAGCAAGGCCAGAACCTACGAGCAGTACTTC